The clone carrying this T cell receptor beta chain appeared many times. MiXCR, run by TCRdb on the reads, gives a single entry per CDR3 protein. Here the sample spans under 300,000 distinct CDR3 sequences, 9% to 15% being singletons. The sample is drawn from a study of T cell repertoires in cytomegalovirus infection. Looked up from germline, CDR1 is SGHVS and CDR2 is FNYEAQ. The CDR3 is 16 residues long. V lost 1 base and J lost 4; bases outside the gene matches: 1. Material for sequencing was PBMCs. The origin of this receptor is a human donor in good health (CMV status not recorded). Some clones in this sample may be carry-over from other donors' samples. The rearrangement links TRBV7-6 to TRBJ2-2, with TRBD2 matching 12 bases. The CDR3 region is CASSLVLAGGTGELFF. DNA for the CDR3: TGTGCCAGCAGCTTAGTACTAGCGGGAGGCACCGGGGAGCTGTTTTTT.